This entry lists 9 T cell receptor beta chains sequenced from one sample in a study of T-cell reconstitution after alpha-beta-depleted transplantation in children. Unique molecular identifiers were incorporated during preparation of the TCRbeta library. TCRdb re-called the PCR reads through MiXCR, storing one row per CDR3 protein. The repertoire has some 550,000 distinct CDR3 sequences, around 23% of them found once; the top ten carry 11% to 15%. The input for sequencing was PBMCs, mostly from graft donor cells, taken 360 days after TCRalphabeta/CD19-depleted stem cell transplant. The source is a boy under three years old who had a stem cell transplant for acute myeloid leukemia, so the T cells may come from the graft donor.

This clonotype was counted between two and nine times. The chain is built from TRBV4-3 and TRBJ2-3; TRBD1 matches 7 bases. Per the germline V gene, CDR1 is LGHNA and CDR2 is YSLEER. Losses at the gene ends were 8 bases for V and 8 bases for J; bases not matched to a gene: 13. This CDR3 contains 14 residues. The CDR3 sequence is CASGTTSSGGTQYF. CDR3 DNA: TGCGCCAGCGGAACTACATCGTCAGGGGGTACGCAGTATTTT.

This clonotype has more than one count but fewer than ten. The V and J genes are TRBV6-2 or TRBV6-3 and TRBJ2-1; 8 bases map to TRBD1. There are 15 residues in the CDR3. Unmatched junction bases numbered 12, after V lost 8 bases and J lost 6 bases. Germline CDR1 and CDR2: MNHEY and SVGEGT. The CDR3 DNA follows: TGTGCCAGCTGCCTGAGGACAGGGATGGGCAATGAGCAGTTCTTC. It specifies CASCLRTGMGNEQFF.

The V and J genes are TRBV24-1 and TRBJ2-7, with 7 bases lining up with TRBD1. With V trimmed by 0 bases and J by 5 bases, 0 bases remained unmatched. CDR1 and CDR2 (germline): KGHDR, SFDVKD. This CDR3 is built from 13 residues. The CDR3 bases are TGTGCCACCAGTGATTTGGACAGGGACGAGCAGTACTTC. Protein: CATSDLDRDEQYF.

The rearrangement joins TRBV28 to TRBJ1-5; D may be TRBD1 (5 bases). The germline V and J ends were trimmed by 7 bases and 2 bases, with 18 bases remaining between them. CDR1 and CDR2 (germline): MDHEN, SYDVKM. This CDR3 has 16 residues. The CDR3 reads CASTYPRLTGNQPQHF. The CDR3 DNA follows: TGTGCCAGCACGTACCCCCGATTGACAGGCAATCAGCCCCAGCATTTT.

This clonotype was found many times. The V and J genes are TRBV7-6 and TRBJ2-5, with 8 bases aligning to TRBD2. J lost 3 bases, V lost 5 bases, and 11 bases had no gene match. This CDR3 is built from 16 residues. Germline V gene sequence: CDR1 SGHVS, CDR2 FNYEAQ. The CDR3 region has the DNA TGTGCCAGCAGCCCCCGTAATAGCGGGGAGAAAGAGACCCAGTACTTC. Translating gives CASSPRNSGEKETQYF. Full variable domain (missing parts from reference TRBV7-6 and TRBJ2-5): GAGVSQSPRYKVTKRGQDVALRCDPISGHVSLYWYRQALGQGPEFLTYFNYEAQQDKSGLPNDRFSAERPEGSISTLTIQRTEQRDSAMYRCASSPRNSGEKETQYFGPGTRLLVL.

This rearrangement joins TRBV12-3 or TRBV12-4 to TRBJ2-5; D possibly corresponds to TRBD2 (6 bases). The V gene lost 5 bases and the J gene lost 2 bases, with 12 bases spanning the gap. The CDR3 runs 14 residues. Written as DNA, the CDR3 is TGTGCCAGCAGTCCCCCTAGCGCACAAGAGACCCAGTACTTC. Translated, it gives CASSPPSAQETQYF.

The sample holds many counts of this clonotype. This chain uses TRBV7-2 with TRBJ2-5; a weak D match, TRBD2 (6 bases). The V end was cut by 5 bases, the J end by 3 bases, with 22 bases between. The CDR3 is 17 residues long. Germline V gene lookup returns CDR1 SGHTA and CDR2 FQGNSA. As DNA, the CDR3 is TGTGCCAGCAGCCGTCAACCGCGGGGCCCACCTAAAGAGACCCAGTACTTC. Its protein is CASSRQPRGPPKETQYF.

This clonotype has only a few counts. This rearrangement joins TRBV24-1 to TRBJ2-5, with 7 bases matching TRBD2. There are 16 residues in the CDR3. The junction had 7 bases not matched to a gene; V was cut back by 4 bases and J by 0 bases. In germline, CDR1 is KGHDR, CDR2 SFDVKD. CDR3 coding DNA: TGTGCCACCAGTGACCTGAGCGGGGCCAACCAAGAGACCCAGTACTTC. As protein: CATSDLSGANQETQYF.

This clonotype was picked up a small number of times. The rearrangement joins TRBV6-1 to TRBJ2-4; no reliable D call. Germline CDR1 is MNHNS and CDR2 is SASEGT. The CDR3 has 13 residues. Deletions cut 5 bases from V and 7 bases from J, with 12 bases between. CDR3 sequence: CASSPSLGNIQYF. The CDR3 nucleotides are TGTGCCAGCAGTCCGTCATTGGGGAACATTCAGTACTTC.